What follows are 22 T cell receptor beta chains derived from one specimen sequenced in a study of T cells after yellow fever vaccination. TCRdb re-called the 5' RACE reads through MiXCR, storing one row per CDR3 protein. Of approximately 550,000 distinct CDR3 sequences in the sample, 13% were seen once. This specimen was PBMCs, taken on the day of the yellow fever booster vaccination. These receptors were obtained from a man in his thirties or forties who received the YFV17D yellow fever vaccine.

This clonotype was seen a few times. The chain employs TRBV27 and TRBJ2-3; 12 bases fit TRBD2. The CDR3 is 17 residues long. Germline trimming cut 5 bases from V and 1 base from J; bases unmatched to any gene: 7. CDR1 is MNHEY, CDR2 SMNVEV, per germline (reference sequence). CDR3 nucleotides: TGTGCCAGCAGTATACAGACTAGCGGGAGAGGCACAGATACGCAGTATTTT. Its translation is CASSIQTSGRGTDTQYF.

This clonotype was counted a few times. The chain is built from TRBV2 and TRBJ1-5; 7 bases map to TRBD1. The CDR3 runs 14 residues. Trimming took 6 bases from V and 2 from J; bases not matched to a gene: 4. The germline CDR1 and CDR2 sequences are SNHLY and FYNNEI. The CDR3 region is CASRVDRGNQPQHF. CDR3 DNA sequence: TGTGCCAGCAGAGTTGACAGGGGCAATCAGCCCCAGCATTTT.

The chain has TRBV7-6 and TRBJ1-2; 7 positions agree with TRBD1. The V and J ends lost 5 bases and 3 bases, in that order; junction bases with no gene match: 3. The CDR3 contains 13 residues. Germline lookup yields CDR1 SGHVS and CDR2 FNYEAQ. The CDR3 DNA follows: TGTGCCAGCAGCCAGGGACAGCACTATGGCTACACCTTC. Its protein is CASSQGQHYGYTF.

V usage is TRBV5-1 and J usage is TRBJ2-7; TRBD2 agrees at 9 bases. Trimming at V came to 1 base and at J to 4 bases, leaving 18 bases not matched to a gene. CDR1 is SGHRS, CDR2 YFSETQ, per germline. This CDR3 region has 19 residues. CDR3 DNA sequence: TGCGCCAGCAGCTTGAACCCCGCTAGGGCGGGAGGGCCGATATACGAGCAGTACTTC. Translated: CASSLNPARAGGPIYEQYF. The full variable domain, completed using reference TRBV5-1 and TRBJ2-7, is KAGVTQTPRYLIKTRGQQVTLSCSPISGHRSVSWYQQTPGQGLQFLFEYFSETQRNKGNFPGRFSGRQFSNSRSEMNVSTLELGDSALYLCASSLNPARAGGPIYEQYFGPGTRLTVT.

The chain is built from TRBV7-9 and TRBJ2-7; 7 nucleotides agree with TRBD1. CDR3 length: 15 amino acids. V gave up 3 bases and J gave up 6 bases; unmatched junction bases: 11. Germline CDR1 reads SEHNR; CDR2 reads FQNEAQ (reference sequence). This CDR3 is CASSFGGPGGSEQYF. The DNA for the CDR3 is TGTGCCAGCAGCTTTGGGGGCCCAGGGGGTTCCGAGCAGTACTTC.

This clonotype has only a few counts. The gene calls are TRBV7-2 and TRBJ2-7; D call uncertain. CDR3 length equals 12 residues. CDR1 and CDR2 from the germline V gene are SGHTA and FQGNSA. Trimming took 6 bases from V and 10 from J, leaving 16 bases between them. The CDR3 sequence is CASSQHRAEQYF. The CDR3 DNA is TGTGCCAGCAGTCAACACCGGGCCGAACAGTACTTC.

V usage is TRBV4-2 and J usage is TRBJ2-7, with 12 bases lining up with TRBD2. The germline CDR1 and CDR2 sequences are LGHNA and YNFKEQ. Germline trimming cut 2 bases from V and 3 bases from J; bases unmatched to any gene: 5. The CDR3 runs 16 residues. The CDR3 bases are TGTGCCAGCAGCCAAACTAGCGGGAGGATTCTCTACGAGCAGTACTTC. This translates into CASSQTSGRILYEQYF.

The rearrangement joins TRBV7-2 to TRBJ1-1, with TRBD1 matching 7 bases. The V gene end was trimmed by 1 base and the J gene end by 6 bases; junction bases not matched to a gene: 8. This CDR3 is 15 amino acids long. Germline CDR1 is SGHTA and CDR2 is FQGNSA. The CDR3 protein is CASSLEGRGRAEAFF. The CDR3 DNA is TGTGCCAGCAGCTTAGAAGGCAGGGGGAGGGCTGAAGCTTTCTTT.

In its sample, this clonotype was seen a few times. V is TRBV10-3 and J is TRBJ2-3, with D perhaps being TRBD1 or TRBD2 (6 bases each). The CDR3 spans 14 residues. Germline V gives CDR1 ENHRY, CDR2 SYGVKD. The V gene lost 7 bases and the J gene lost 0 bases, with 11 bases spanning the gap. The CDR3 DNA is TGTGCCATCAAGGGGGGAACTAGCACAGATACGCAGTATTTT. The encoded protein is CAIKGGTSTDTQYF.

The J gene is TRBJ2-5, the V gene TRBV2, with no clear D. Trimming shortened V by 2 bases and J by 0 bases, and 16 bases separated the two germline ends. The CDR3 spans 17 residues. Germline CDR1 and CDR2: SNHLY and FYNNEI. The CDR3 DNA follows: TGTGCCAGCAGTGAAAAGGTTGGGCTGACGTACCAAGAGACCCAGTACTTC. Protein product: CASSEKVGLTYQETQYF.

There are many counts of this clonotype. The V call is TRBV6-5, the J call TRBJ2-2; no reliable D call. Deletions cut 6 bases from V and 3 bases from J, with 5 bases between. The CDR3 runs 12 residues. CDR1 and CDR2 (germline): MNHEY, SVGAGI. The CDR3 region has the DNA TGTGCCAGCAGCTTCGACACCGGGGAGCTGTTTTTT. Translation: CASSFDTGELFF.

The rearrangement uses TRBV18 and TRBJ2-3, with 7 bases lining up with TRBD1. The CDR3 sequence is 12 residues long. V dropped 5 bases and J dropped 10; count of bases not matched to a gene: 6. CDR1 is KGHSH, CDR2 LQKENI, per germline. The CDR3 reads CASSEQGQAQYF. The CDR3 region has the DNA TGTGCCAGCTCAGAACAGGGGCAAGCGCAGTATTTT. The whole variable domain, filled in from reference TRBV18 and TRBJ2-3, reads NAGVMQNPRHLVRRRGQEARLRCSPMKGHSHVYWYRQLPEEGLKFMVYLQKENIIDESGMPKERFSAEFPKEGPSILRIQQVVRGDSAAYFCASSEQGQAQYFGPGTRLTVL.

The chain carries TRBV6-2 or TRBV6-3 and TRBJ2-7; D is unresolved. V was cut by 0 bases and J by 3 bases, with 15 bases left in between. The length of the CDR3 is 16 residues. Germline V gives CDR1 MNHEY, CDR2 SVGEGT. The DNA of the CDR3 is TGTGCCAGCAGTTACTCAGGTCGTGGACCCCTCTACGAGCAGTACTTC. It codes for CASSYSGRGPLYEQYF.

This clonotype was seen many times. This rearrangement joins TRBV15 to TRBJ2-1; tentatively, D is TRBD2 (5 bases). CDR1 is LNHNV, CDR2 YYDKDF, per germline (reference sequence). V shed 2 bases and J shed 7 bases, with 9 bases lying between them. The CDR3 runs 13 residues. CDR3 nucleotides: TGTGCCACCAGCAGAAGGGAGAAAAATGAGCAGTTCTTC. This gives the protein CATSRREKNEQFF.

This clonotype was found a few times. The rearrangement joins TRBV20-1 to TRBJ2-1, with D unresolved. Germline CDR1 reads DFQATT; CDR2 reads SNEGSKA (reference sequence). The CDR3 has 14 amino acids. V lost 1 base and J lost 0, with 7 bases in between. CDR3 amino acids: CSARVESSYNEQFF. CDR3 nucleotides: TGCAGTGCTAGAGTCGAGAGCTCCTACAATGAGCAGTTCTTC.

This clonotype was recorded many times. This chain links TRBV3-1 with TRBJ2-2; D ambiguous. CDR1 is LGHDT, CDR2 YNNKEL, per germline (reference sequence). V shed 3 bases and J shed 1 base, with 3 bases lying between them. This CDR3 contains 13 residues. CDR3 in DNA: TGTGCCAGCAGCCAGGTGAACACCGGGGAGCTGTTTTTT. Amino acid sequence: CASSQVNTGELFF. The variable domain in full, with the rest retrieved from reference TRBV3-1 and TRBJ2-2, is DTAVSQTPKYLVTQMGNDKSIKCEQNLGHDTMYWYKQDSKKFLKIMFSYNNKELIINETVPNRFSPKSPDKAHLNLHINSLELGDSAVYFCASSQVNTGELFFGEGSRLTVL.

This clonotype was detected a few times. CDR3 nucleotide sequence: TGTGCCATCAGTTTCGGGGACGTCACAGATACGCAGTATTTT. Protein: CAISFGDVTDTQYF. V gene TRBV10-3 combines with J gene TRBJ2-3; D tentatively fits TRBD1 or TRBD2 (5 bases each). The CDR3 has 14 amino acids. Germline V gene data show CDR1 as ENHRY and CDR2 as SYGVKD. The ends were cut back, 5 bases at V and 2 bases at J, with 11 bases in the middle.

This clonotype was seen a few times. The rearrangement uses TRBV5-1 and TRBJ1-2; weak D call: TRBD1 (5 bases). CDR3 length: 14 residues. CDR1 is SGHRS and CDR2 is YFSETQ in the germline V gene. V lost 3 bases to trimming and J lost 3 bases, with 12 bases between them. The CDR3 region has the DNA TGCGCCAGCAGCTCAGGAAGGGGCGACTATGGCTACACCTTC. It yields the protein CASSSGRGDYGYTF.

The chain uses TRBV9 and TRBJ2-7, with a possible D match to TRBD1 (6 bases). The CDR3 has 14 residues. Germline assignment: CDR1 SGDLS and CDR2 YYNGEE. The germline V and J ends were trimmed by 0 bases and 3 bases, with 10 bases remaining between them. The chain's CDR3 is CASSVAQGGYEQYF. CDR3 bases: TGTGCCAGCAGCGTAGCACAGGGCGGCTACGAGCAGTACTTC.

This clonotype was counted a few times. The chain joins TRBV5-1 to TRBJ2-5; 8 bases map to TRBD1. V lost 5 bases, J lost 4 bases, and 7 bases stayed unmatched. Germline assignment: CDR1 SGHRS and CDR2 YFSETQ. This CDR3 has 14 amino acids. CDR3 protein: CASRRTGLAETQYF. The CDR3 nucleotides are TGCGCCAGCAGACGGACAGGGCTGGCAGAGACCCAGTACTTC.

The chain recombines TRBV4-3 with TRBJ2-2; the D gene is possibly TRBD2 (6 bases). Germline assignment: CDR1 LGHNA and CDR2 YSLEER. The CDR3 is made up of 15 amino acids. Trimming took 4 bases from V and 3 from J, leaving 12 bases between them. DNA for the CDR3: TGCGCCAGCAGCCGAACTAGCTACGACACCGGGGAGCTGTTTTTT. Its protein product is CASSRTSYDTGELFF.

This chain uses TRBV3-1 with TRBJ2-5; TRBD2 matches 11 bases. Germline values: CDR1 LGHDT, CDR2 YNNKEL (reference sequence). V dropped 1 base and J dropped 5; count of bases not matched to a gene: 9. The CDR3 loop spans 17 amino acids. The CDR3 DNA sequence: TGTGCCAGCAGCCAAGCCCGACTAGCGGGATTTGCGGAGACCCAGTACTTC. Protein: CASSQARLAGFAETQYF.